These 15 T cell receptor beta chains originate from one sample sequenced in a study of blood T cells in healthy people across ages. Next came a second PCR, run for about 6 to 11 cycles, which used a sample-barcoded 5' primer along with a J-beta primer mix. TCRdb reprocessed the 5' RACE reads via MiXCR and lists one record per CDR3 protein. The table lists about 970,000 distinct CDR3 sequences, 45% to 60% of them singletons. Sequencing was carried out using blood. All receptors come from a woman aged 60-75 years in good health.

The rearrangement joins TRBV18 to TRBJ2-3; D may be TRBD1 (5 bases). CDR1 is KGHSH and CDR2 is LQKENI in the germline V gene. V shed 1 base and J shed 6 bases, with 14 bases lying between them. The CDR3 consists of 15 residues. The CDR3 nucleotides are TGTGCCAGCTCACCACGAAGTGGGGCCAGGGATACGCAGTATTTT. Residues: CASSPRSGARDTQYF.

The chain has TRBV6-2 or TRBV6-3 and TRBJ1-5; D is unresolved. This CDR3 spans 12 amino acids. V lost 10 bases, J lost 7 bases, and 14 bases lay in between. Germline V lookup: CDR1 MNHEY, CDR2 SVGEGT. CDR3 loop: CATADFGQPQHF. CDR3 nucleotide sequence: TGTGCCACTGCGGACTTCGGGCAGCCCCAGCATTTT.

This clonotype showed up just a few times. The V call is TRBV6-5, the J call TRBJ1-6; TRBD1 might be the D (6 bases). This CDR3 has 13 residues. The V end lost 6 bases, the J end lost 7 bases, and 10 bases lay between the germline ends. Germline V gene sequence: CDR1 MNHEY, CDR2 SVGAGI. The CDR3 is CASRKTGNSPLHF. As DNA, the CDR3 is TGTGCCAGCAGAAAAACAGGGAATTCACCCCTCCACTTT.

This chain links TRBV11-2 with TRBJ2-5; D may be TRBD1 or TRBD2 (5 bases each). The J call may be faulty, since TRBJ2-7 better matches the DNA end. Germline CDR1 reads SGHAT; CDR2 reads FQNNGV. The CDR3 is 18 residues long. The CDR3 reads CASSLRGSGGLAAGEQYF. Written as DNA, the CDR3 is TGTGCCAGCAGCTTAAGGGGAAGCGGTGGCCTAGCCGCCGGCGAGCAGTACTTC.

This chain joins TRBV28 and TRBJ2-7; 8 nucleotides match TRBD1. The CDR3 length is 16 residues. Germline V lookup: CDR1 MDHEN, CDR2 SYDVKM. V dropped 4 bases and J dropped 2; count of bases not matched to a gene: 10. For the CDR3, the DNA is TGTGCCAGCAGTTCTATCCGGGACAGGCATACCTACGAGCAGTACTTC. Residues: CASSSIRDRHTYEQYF.

This chain joins TRBV28 and TRBJ2-1; D is perhaps TRBD2 (6 bases). The CDR3 runs to 15 residues. In germline, CDR1 is MDHEN, CDR2 SYDVKM. Trimming cost V 6 bases and J 3 bases, with 15 bases left between them. In nucleotides, the CDR3 is TGTGCCAGCAGCACGACTAGTGTGGGCTACAATGAGCAGTTCTTC. Encoded protein: CASSTTSVGYNEQFF.

The chain has TRBV18 and TRBJ2-7; the match to TRBD2 covers 9 bases. Germline CDR1 reads KGHSH; CDR2 reads LQKENI. CDR3 length equals 15 residues. V shed 6 bases, J shed 6 bases, and the junction held 12 bases outside the gene matches. The CDR3 here is CASSQGGRAGFEQYF. CDR3 DNA: TGTGCCAGCTCCCAAGGCGGGAGGGCCGGGTTCGAGCAGTACTTC.

The sample holds a few counts of this clonotype. Here the CDR3 DNA reads TGCGCCAGCAGCCACATCCATACCCGGAGTGAGCAGTTCTTC. Protein sequence: CASSHIHTRSEQFF. The chain is built from TRBV4-1 and TRBJ2-1; no clear D gene. The V gene lost 3 bases and the J gene lost 9 bases, with 15 bases spanning the gap. Germline values: CDR1 MGHRA, CDR2 YSYEKL. This CDR3 has 14 amino acids.

The chain couples TRBV24-1 to TRBJ2-1; 9 bases fit TRBD1. V dropped 3 bases and J dropped 8; count of bases not matched to a gene: 7. CDR1 is KGHDR, CDR2 SFDVKD, per germline. The CDR3 runs to 15 residues. The CDR3 spells CATSDADRGGDEQFF. As DNA, the CDR3 is TGTGCCACCAGTGATGCGGACAGGGGCGGGGATGAGCAGTTCTTC.

The sample holds a few counts of this clonotype. The chain joins TRBV5-1 to TRBJ2-1, with D tentatively TRBD2 (6 bases). The CDR3 consists of 15 residues. Trimming stripped 4 bases from V and 7 bases from J, with 18 bases between. Germline CDR1 and CDR2: SGHRS and YFSETQ. CDR3: CASSTTSPLFNEQFF. The CDR3 DNA follows: TGCGCCAGCAGCACCACTAGCCCCCTCTTTAATGAGCAGTTCTTC. Supplemented by reference TRBV5-1 and TRBJ2-1, the full variable domain reads KAGVTQTPRYLIKTRGQQVTLSCSPISGHRSVSWYQQTPGQGLQFLFEYFSETQRNKGNFPGRFSGRQFSNSRSEMNVSTLELGDSALYLCASSTTSPLFNEQFFGPGTRLTVL.

This chain joins TRBV7-2 and TRBJ2-1, with 10 bases lining up with TRBD2. Germline CDR1 and CDR2: SGHTA and FQGNSA. The CDR3 sequence is 15 residues long. V dropped 9 bases and J dropped 5; count of bases not matched to a gene: 10. CDR3 amino acids: CASSPSGGEHNEQFF. The CDR3 region has the DNA TGTGCCAGTAGCCCGAGCGGGGGGGAGCACAATGAGCAGTTCTTC.

V usage is TRBV3-1 and J usage is TRBJ2-7; 7 bases agree with TRBD2. The CDR3 contains 15 residues. CDR1 and CDR2 (germline): LGHDT, YNNKEL (reference sequence). The V and J ends lost 0 bases and 7 bases, in that order; junction bases with no gene match: 9. The DNA for the CDR3 is TGTGCCAGCAGCCAAGATGCGCGGGAGTCTGGAGAGCAGTACTTC. Encoded protein: CASSQDARESGEQYF.

J is TRBJ2-3 and V is TRBV20-1; D remains unclear. The CDR3 consists of 11 residues. Per germline, CDR1 DFQATT and CDR2 SNEGSKA (reference sequence). Trimming cost V 6 bases and J 6 bases, with 10 bases left between them. The DNA of the CDR3 is TGCAGTGCCGATGTTTCTGATACGCAGTATTTT. Its translation is CSADVSDTQYF.

The V gene is TRBV12-3 or TRBV12-4, the J gene TRBJ1-1; D might be TRBD1 (5 bases). Trimming shortened V by 4 bases and J by 9 bases, and 12 bases separated the two germline ends. The CDR3 consists of 12 residues. CDR3 amino acids: CASSSLQEKAFF. In DNA, the CDR3 is TGTGCCAGCAGTTCGTTACAGGAAAAAGCTTTCTTT.

In DNA, the CDR3 is TGTGCCAGCAGCCGAAAAAGGGAGGGCCCTCGGGAGGAGCAGTACTTC. It yields the protein CASSRKREGPREEQYF. V usage is TRBV7-6 and J usage is TRBJ2-4; 7 bases fit TRBD2. The CDR3 contains 16 residues. V gave up 5 bases and J gave up 13 bases; unmatched junction bases: 20. Per the germline V gene, CDR1 is SGHVS and CDR2 is FNYEAQ. Filled out from reference TRBV7-6 and TRBJ2-4, the complete variable domain reads GAGVSQSPRYKVTKRGQDVALRCDPISGHVSLYWYRQALGQGPEFLTYFNYEAQQDKSGLPNDRFSAERPEGSISTLTIQRTEQRDSAMYRCASSRKREGPREEQYFGAGTRLSVL.